Below are 4 T cell receptor beta chains sequenced from a single sample in a study of blood T cells in healthy people across ages. Primed by a sample-barcoded 5' primer and a J-beta primer mix, a second PCR proceeded for about 7 to 11 cycles. One entry per CDR3 protein, called by TCRdb with MiXCR from the 5' RACE reads. The table has roughly 1,000,000 distinct CDR3 sequences, under 30% seen once; the top ten hold approximately 0.7%. This sample also appeared in a second study, on T cells of mothers and their children.

Sequenced sample: blood. These receptors were taken from a girl aged 2-15 years in good health.

The rearrangement joins TRBV24-1 to TRBJ1-2; D not resolved. V lost 4 bases, J lost 6 bases, and 11 bases lay in between. CDR1 KGHDR and CDR2 SFDVKD come from the germline V gene. CDR3 length: 13 residues. CDR3 nucleotide sequence: TGTGCCACCAGTGACATGGACCGTGATGGCTACACCTTC. As protein: CATSDMDRDGYTF.

There are a few counts of this clonotype. V is TRBV4-2 and J is TRBJ2-7; 11 bases line up with TRBD2. The CDR3 spans 15 residues. Trimming cost V 6 bases and J 4 bases; bases outside gene matches: 8. CDR1 LGHNA and CDR2 YNFKEQ come from the germline V gene. In DNA, the CDR3 is TGTGCCAGCAGGAGGGGGACTAGCGGTGGATACGAGCAGTACTTC. It is translated as CASRRGTSGGYEQYF.

The chain has TRBV12-3 or TRBV12-4 and TRBJ1-4; no definite D call. CDR3 size: 20 residues. Trimming shortened V by 1 base and J by 8 bases, and 29 bases separated the two germline ends. CDR3 residues: CASSLGPAEGRPIIREKLFF. In DNA, the CDR3 is TGTGCCAGCAGTTTAGGCCCCGCGGAGGGTAGGCCTATTATTCGGGAAAAACTGTTTTTT.

The J gene is TRBJ2-5, the V gene TRBV5-6; D is possibly TRBD2 (6 bases). CDR1 is SGHDT and CDR2 is YYEEEE in the germline V gene. This CDR3 comprises 15 residues. The V and J ends lost 3 bases and 0 bases respectively, with 12 bases between them. The CDR3 DNA is TGTGCCAGCAGCTACGAACTAGCCAACCAAGAGACCCAGTACTTC. It encodes CASSYELANQETQYF.